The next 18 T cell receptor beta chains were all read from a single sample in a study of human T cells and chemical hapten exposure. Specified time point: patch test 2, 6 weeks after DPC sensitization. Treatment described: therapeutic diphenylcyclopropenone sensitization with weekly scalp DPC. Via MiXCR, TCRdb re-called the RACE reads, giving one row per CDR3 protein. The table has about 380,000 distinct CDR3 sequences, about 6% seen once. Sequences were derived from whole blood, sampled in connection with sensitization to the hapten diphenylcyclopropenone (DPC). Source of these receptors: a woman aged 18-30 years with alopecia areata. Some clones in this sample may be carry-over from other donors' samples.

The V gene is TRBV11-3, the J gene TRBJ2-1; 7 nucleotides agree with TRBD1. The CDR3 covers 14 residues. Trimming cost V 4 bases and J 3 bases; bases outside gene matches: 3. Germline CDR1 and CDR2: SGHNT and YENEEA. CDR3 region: CASSSYRGYNEQFF. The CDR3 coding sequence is TGTGCCAGCAGCTCTTACAGGGGCTACAATGAGCAGTTCTTC.

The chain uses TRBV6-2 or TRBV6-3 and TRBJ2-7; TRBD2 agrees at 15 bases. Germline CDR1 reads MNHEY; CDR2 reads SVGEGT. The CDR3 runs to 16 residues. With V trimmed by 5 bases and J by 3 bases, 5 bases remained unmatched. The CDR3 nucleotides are TGTGCCAGCAGTCCCAGGACTAGCGGGGGGGTCTACGAGCAGTACTTC. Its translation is CASSPRTSGGVYEQYF.

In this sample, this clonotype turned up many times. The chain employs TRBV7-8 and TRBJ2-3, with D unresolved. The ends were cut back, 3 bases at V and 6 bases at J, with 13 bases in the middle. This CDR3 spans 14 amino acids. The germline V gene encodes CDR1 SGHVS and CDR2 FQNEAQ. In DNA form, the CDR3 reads TGTGCCAGCAGCTTCCGACCTACCCCCGATACGCAGTATTTT. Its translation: CASSFRPTPDTQYF.

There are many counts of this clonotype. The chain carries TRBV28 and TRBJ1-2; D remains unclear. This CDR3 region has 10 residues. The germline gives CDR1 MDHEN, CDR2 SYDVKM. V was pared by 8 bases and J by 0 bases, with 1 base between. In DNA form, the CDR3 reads TGTGCCAGCTCTAACTATGGCTACACCTTC. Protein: CASSNYGYTF.

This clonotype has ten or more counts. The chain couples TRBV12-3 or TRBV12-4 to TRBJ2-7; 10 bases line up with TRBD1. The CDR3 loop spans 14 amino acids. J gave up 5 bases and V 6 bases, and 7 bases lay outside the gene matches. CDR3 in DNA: TGTGCCAGCAGCCCCCGGACAGGGGGTAACGAGCAGTACTTC. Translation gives CASSPRTGGNEQYF.

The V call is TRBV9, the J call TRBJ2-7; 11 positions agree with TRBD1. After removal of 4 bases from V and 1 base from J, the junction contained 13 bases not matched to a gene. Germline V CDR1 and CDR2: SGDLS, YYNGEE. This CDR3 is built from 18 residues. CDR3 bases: TGTGCCAGCAGCTCACCCCGGGGACAGGGGGTATTTTCCTACGAGCAGTACTTC. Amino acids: CASSSPRGQGVFSYEQYF.

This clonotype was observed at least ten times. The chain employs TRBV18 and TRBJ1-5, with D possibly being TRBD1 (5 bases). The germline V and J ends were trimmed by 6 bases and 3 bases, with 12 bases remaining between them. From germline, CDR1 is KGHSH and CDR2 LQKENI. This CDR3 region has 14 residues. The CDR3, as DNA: TGTGCCAGCTCGCCCGGGACTTTCAATCAGCCCCAGCATTTT. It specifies CASSPGTFNQPQHF.

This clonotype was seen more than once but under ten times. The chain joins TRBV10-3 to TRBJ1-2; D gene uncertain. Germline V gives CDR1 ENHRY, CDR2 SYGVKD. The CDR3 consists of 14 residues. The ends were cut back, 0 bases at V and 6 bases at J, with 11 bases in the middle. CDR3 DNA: TGTGCCATCAGTGAGTCGCCGGGGAAGGATGGCTACACCTTC. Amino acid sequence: CAISESPGKDGYTF.

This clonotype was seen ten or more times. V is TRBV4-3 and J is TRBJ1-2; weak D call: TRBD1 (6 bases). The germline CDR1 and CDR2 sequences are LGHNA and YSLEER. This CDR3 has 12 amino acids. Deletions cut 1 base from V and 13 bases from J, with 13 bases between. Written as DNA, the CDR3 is TGCGCCAGCAGCCAAGTACAGGGTCGGCCCACCTTC. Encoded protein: CASSQVQGRPTF.

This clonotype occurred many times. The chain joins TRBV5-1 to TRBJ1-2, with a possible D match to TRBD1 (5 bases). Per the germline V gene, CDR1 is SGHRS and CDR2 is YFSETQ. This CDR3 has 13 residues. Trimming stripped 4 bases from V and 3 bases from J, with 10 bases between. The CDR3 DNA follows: TGCGCCAGCAGCCAGACCAGGGACTATGGCTACACCTTC. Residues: CASSQTRDYGYTF.

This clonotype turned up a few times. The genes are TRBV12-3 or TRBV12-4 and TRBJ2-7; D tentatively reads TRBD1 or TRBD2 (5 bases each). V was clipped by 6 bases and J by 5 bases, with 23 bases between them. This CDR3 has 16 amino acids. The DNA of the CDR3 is TGTGCCAGCAGCCAATCCTTATCGGGGCGAGGGGACGAGCAGTACTTC. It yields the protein CASSQSLSGRGDEQYF.

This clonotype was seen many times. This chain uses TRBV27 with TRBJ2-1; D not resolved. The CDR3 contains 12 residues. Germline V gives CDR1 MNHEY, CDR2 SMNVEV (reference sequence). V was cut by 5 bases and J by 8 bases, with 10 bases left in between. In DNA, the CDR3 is TGTGCCAGCAGTACAGCTGACGATGAGCAGTTCTTC. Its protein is CASSTADDEQFF.

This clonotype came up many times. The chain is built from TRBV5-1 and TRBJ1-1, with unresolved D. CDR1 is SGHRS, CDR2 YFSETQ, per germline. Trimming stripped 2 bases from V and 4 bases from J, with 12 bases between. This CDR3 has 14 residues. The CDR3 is CASSFTQASTEAFF. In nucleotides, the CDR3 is TGCGCCAGCAGCTTTACTCAGGCCTCCACTGAAGCTTTCTTT.

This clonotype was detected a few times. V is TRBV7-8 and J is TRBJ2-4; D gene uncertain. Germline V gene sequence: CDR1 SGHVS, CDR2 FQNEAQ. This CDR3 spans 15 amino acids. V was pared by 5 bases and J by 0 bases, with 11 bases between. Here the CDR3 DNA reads TGTGCCAGCAGCCCGATAGCTGCAGCCAAAAACATTCAGTACTTC. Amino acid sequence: CASSPIAAAKNIQYF.

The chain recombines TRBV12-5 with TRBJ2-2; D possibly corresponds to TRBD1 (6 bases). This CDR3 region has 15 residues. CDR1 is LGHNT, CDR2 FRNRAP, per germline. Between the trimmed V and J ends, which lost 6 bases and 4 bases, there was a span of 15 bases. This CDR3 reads CASGKGGSGTGELFF. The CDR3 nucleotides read TGTGCTAGTGGAAAAGGGGGTTCCGGCACCGGGGAGCTGTTTTTT.

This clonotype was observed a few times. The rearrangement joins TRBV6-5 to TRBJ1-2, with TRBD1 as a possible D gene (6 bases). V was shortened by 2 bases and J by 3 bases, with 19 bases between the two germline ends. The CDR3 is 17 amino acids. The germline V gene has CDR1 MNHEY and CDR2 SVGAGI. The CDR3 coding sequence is TGTGCCAGCAGTTACGATTTTTTTCAGGGGACTGACTATGGCTACACCTTC. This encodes CASSYDFFQGTDYGYTF.

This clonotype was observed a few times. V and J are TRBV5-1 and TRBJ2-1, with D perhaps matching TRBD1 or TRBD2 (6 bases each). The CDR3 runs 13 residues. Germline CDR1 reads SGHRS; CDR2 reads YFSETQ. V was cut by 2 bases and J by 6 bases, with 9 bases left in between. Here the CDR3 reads CASSLGGPNEQFF. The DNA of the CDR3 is TGCGCCAGCAGCTTAGGGGGGCCCAATGAGCAGTTCTTC.

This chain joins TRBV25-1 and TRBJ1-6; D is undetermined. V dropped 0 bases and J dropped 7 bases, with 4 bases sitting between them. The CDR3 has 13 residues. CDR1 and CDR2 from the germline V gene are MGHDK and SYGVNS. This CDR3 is CASSEYKNSPLHF. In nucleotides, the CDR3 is TGTGCCAGCAGTGAATATAAGAATTCACCCCTCCACTTT.